This T cell receptor beta chain is from a study of shared clonotypes between healthy human individuals. Study in general: Each donor's CD4 naive and CD4 memory cells filled three plates apiece, CD8 naive two, and CD8 memory one. Overall study results and limits: Several donors shared about 5% of their naive CD4 clonotypes.

At deep level, the assay was performed. The table came from immunoSEQ multiplex PCR; TCRdb's copy has only in-frame clones and leaves some out. The repertoire holds about 2 million clones, with about 95% as singletons. On this clone itself: The antigen is not known.

CDR1 is MNHEY and CDR2 is SMNVEV in the germline V gene (reference sequence). V shed 5 bases and J 8 bases; nucleotides not matched to a gene: 13. The CDR3 consists of 15 residues. In the naive CD8 group, cells lacked CD45RO and were positively selected for CCR7, so terminally differentiated effector memory CD45RA+ cells were left out. The chain uses TRBV27 and TRBJ2-7; 9 bases fit TRBD1. This receptor was identified in a man between 18 and 35 years old in good health. Input material: naive CD8+ T cells sorted from blood. The CDR3 is CASSPGTGRTEKQYF. CDR3 DNA sequence: TGTGCCAGCAGTCCTGGGACAGGGAGGACTGAGAAGCAGTACTTC.